These T cell receptor beta chains were read from a single sample in a study of shared clonotypes between healthy human individuals. The method was immunoSEQ multiplex PCR; TCRdb's version includes in-frame clones alone and lacks a portion of them. This table has over a million clones, 95% to 99% appearing once. Sequencing used naive CD4+ T cells sorted from blood. Source of these receptors: a man aged 25 to 40 in good health. The CDR3 runs from the conserved cysteine through the conserved F or W. A D gene is named only where the DNA matches it firmly.

d_call	j_call	v_call	cdr3_aa
.	TRBJ1-1	TRBV19	CASRYREMNTEAFF
.	TRBJ2-1	TRBV19	CASSIREPNKFSYNEQFF
TRBD2	TRBJ2-3	TRBV5-4	CASSSRLAGATDTQYF
.	TRBJ2-5	TRBV6-5	CASSYEGLEQETQYF
TRBD2	TRBJ2-1	TRBV7-2	CASSLAQAGVYNEQFF
.	TRBJ2-1	TRBV5-5	CASVGYNEQFF
TRBD1	TRBJ2-3	TRBV7-3	CASKVTGGLTDTQYF
TRBD2	TRBJ2-1	TRBV27	CASSPRLAALHEQFF
.	TRBJ1-2	TRBV7-9	CASSLVQTGPYGYTF
.	TRBJ1-2	TRBV9	CASSPNGLNYGYTF
TRBD1	TRBJ1-2	TRBV6-5	CASSLSGQGNYGYTF
.	TRBJ1-1	TRBV15	CATSRDRQNTEAFF
TRBD1	TRBJ2-3	TRBV15	CATSRGDRDSDTQYF
TRBD2	TRBJ2-7	TRBV27	CASSLLLAARNEQYF
TRBD1	TRBJ1-1	TRBV9	CASSVDRDRGLRNTEAFF
.	TRBJ2-7	TRBV18	CASSPWDNYEQYF
TRBD1	TRBJ2-6	TRBV28	CASSLIRTGAGANVLTF
.	TRBJ1-4	TRBV6-5	CASSYSTVNEKLFF
TRBD1	TRBJ2-5	TRBV7-2	CASSRDRGQETQYF
TRBD2	TRBJ2-7	TRBV5-1	CASSLVGREGPYEQYF
.	TRBJ2-7	TRBV6-5	CASSYSTAQIYEQYF
.	TRBJ1-1	TRBV7-8	CASSSLRGWGNTEAFF
.	TRBJ1-1	TRBV28	CASSSTAYREAFF
TRBD1	TRBJ2-5	TRBV7-9	CASSPGTAQETQYF
TRBD2	TRBJ2-1	TRBV7-3	CASSQLAGSYNEQFF
.	TRBJ2-3	TRBV18	CASSATQADTQYF
TRBD2	TRBJ2-2	TRBV11-2	CASSFLLIAGEITGELFF
.	TRBJ1-2	TRBV10-2	CASKEGTNYGYTF
TRBD2	TRBJ2-2	TRBV7-6	CASSLGLRASGNTGELFF
.	TRBJ1-5	TRBV15	CATREGSKNQPQHF
.	TRBJ1-1	TRBV5-6	CASSSQLRPGTEAFF
.	TRBJ2-5	TRBV25-1	CASSEYTGVQETQYF
.	TRBJ2-3	TRBV6-5	CASTPGRTDTQYF
TRBD1	TRBJ2-1	TRBV7-9	CASSLDRGRYNEQFF
TRBD1	TRBJ2-5	TRBV9	CASRRGLAGGETQYF
TRBD2	TRBJ2-3	TRBV6-4	CASSIAGLPNTQYF
.	TRBJ2-1	TRBV7-9	CAIKLAGFSYNEQFF
.	TRBJ2-3	TRBV5-1	CASSLELGDTQYF